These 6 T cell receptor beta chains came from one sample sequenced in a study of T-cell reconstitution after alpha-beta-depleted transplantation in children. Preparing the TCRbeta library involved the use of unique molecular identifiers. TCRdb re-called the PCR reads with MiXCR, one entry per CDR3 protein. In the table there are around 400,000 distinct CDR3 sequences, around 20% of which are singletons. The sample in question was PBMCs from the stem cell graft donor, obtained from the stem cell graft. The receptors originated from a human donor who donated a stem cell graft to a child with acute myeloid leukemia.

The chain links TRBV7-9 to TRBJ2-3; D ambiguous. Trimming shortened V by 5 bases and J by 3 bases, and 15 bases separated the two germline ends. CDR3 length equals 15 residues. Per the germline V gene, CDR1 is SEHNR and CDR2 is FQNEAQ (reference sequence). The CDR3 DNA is TGTGCCAGCAGCACTAACATTGGGGTGACAGATACGCAGTATTTT. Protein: CASSTNIGVTDTQYF. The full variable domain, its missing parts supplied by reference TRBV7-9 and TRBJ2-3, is DTGVSQNPRHKITKRGQNVTFRCDPISEHNRLYWYRQTLGQGPEFLTYFQNEAQLEKSRLLSDRFSAERPKGSFSTLEIQRTEQGDSAMYLCASSTNIGVTDTQYFGPGTRLTVL.

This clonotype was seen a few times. DNA of the CDR3: TGTGCCAGCAGCGTAACCCTAGCGGGGTCAAAGACCCAGTACTTC. Its translation: CASSVTLAGSKTQYF. The V call is TRBV9, the J call TRBJ2-5, with TRBD2 matching 9 bases. Germline V lookup: CDR1 SGDLS, CDR2 YYNGEE. CDR3 length: 15 amino acids. Losses at the gene ends were 1 base for V and 6 bases for J; bases not matched to a gene: 7.

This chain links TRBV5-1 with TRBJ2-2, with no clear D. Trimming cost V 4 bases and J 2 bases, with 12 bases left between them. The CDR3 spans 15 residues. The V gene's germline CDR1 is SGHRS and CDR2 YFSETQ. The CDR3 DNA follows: TGCGCCAGCAGCCCCCACGGGCCTAACACCGGGGAGCTGTTTTTT. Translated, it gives CASSPHGPNTGELFF.

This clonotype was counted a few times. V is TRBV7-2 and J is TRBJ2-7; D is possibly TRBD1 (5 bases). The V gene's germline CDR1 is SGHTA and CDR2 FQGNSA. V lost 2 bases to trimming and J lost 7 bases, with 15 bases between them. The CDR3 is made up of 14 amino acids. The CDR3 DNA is TGTGCCAGCAGCTTATACGATACCAAGGGGGAGCAGTACTTC. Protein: CASSLYDTKGEQYF.

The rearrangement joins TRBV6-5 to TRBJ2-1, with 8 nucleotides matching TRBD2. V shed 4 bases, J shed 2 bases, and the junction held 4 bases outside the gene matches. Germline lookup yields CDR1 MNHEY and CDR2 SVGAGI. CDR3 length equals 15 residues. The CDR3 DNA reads TGTGCCAGCAGTTTGACTAGCGACCCCTACAATGAGCAGTTCTTC. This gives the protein CASSLTSDPYNEQFF.

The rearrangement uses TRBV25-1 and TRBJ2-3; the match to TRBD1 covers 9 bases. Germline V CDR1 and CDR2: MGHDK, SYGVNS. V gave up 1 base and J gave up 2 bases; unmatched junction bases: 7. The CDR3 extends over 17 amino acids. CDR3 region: CASSEFGTGPTTDTQYF. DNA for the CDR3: TGTGCCAGCAGTGAATTCGGGACAGGGCCTACCACAGATACGCAGTATTTT. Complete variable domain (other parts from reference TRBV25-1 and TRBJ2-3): EADIYQTPRYLVIGTGKKITLECSQTMGHDKMYWYQQDPGMELHLIHYSYGVNSTEKGDLSSESTVSRIRTEHFPLTLESARPSHTSQYLCASSEFGTGPTTDTQYFGPGTRLTVL.